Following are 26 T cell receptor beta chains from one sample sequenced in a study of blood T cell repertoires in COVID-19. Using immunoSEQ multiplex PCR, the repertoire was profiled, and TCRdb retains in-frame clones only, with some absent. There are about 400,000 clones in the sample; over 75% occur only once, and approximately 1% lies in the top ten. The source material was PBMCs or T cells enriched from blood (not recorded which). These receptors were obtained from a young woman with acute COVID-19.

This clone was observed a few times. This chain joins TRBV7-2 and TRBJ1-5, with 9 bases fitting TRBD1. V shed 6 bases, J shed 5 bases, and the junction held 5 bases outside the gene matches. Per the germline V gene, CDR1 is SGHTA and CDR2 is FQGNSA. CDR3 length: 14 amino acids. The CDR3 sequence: CASRHTGGDQPQHF. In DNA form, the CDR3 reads TGTGCCAGCAGACATACAGGGGGCGATCAGCCCCAGCATTTT.

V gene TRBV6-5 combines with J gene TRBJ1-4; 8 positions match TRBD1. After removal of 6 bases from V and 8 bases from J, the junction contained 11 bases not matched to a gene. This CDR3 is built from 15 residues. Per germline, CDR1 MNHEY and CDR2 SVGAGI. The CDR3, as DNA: TGTGCCAGCAGCACTACAGGGGGTTTGGGCGAAAAACTGTTTTTT. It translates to CASSTTGGLGEKLFF.

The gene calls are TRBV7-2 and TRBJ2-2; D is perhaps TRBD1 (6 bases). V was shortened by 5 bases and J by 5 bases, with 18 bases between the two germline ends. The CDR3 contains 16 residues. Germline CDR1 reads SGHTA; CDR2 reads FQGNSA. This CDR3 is CASSPPGDRRTGELFF. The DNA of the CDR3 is TGTGCCAGCAGCCCTCCAGGGGATAGGAGAACCGGGGAGCTGTTTTTT.

Here the CDR3 reads CASSPQPRGTEKLFF. The CDR3 DNA sequence: TGTGCCAGCAGTCCCCAGCCACGGGGGACCGAAAAACTGTTTTTT. The rearrangement joins TRBV2 to TRBJ1-4; possibly TRBD1 for D (5 bases). CDR3 length equals 15 residues. V was pared by 5 bases and J by 8 bases, with 18 bases between. Looked up from germline, CDR1 is SNHLY and CDR2 is FYNNEI.

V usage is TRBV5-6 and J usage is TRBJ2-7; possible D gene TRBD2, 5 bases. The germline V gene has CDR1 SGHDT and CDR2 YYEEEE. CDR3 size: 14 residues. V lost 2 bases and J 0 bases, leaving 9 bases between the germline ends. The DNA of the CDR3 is TGTGCCAGCAGCTTCTCCGGGATCTCCTACGAGCAGTACTTC. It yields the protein CASSFSGISYEQYF. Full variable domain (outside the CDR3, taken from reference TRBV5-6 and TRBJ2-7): DAGVTQSPTHLIKTRGQQVTLRCSPKSGHDTVSWYQQALGQGPQFIFQYYEEEERQRGNFPDRFSGHQFPNYSSELNVNALLLGDSALYLCASSFSGISYEQYFGPGTRLTVT.

The CDR3 nucleotides read TGTGCCAGCAGAAACCGGGCACCGGGGGAAAAACTGTTTTTT. The encoded protein is CASRNRAPGEKLFF. The chain links TRBV2 to TRBJ1-4; D not certain. CDR3 length equals 14 residues. The V end was cut by 6 bases, the J end by 8 bases, with 16 bases between. Looked up from germline, CDR1 is SNHLY and CDR2 is FYNNEI.

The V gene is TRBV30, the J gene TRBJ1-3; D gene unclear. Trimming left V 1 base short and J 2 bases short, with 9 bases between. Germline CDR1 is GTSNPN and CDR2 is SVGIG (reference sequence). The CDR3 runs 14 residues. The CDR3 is CAWSGALPGNTIYF. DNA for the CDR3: TGTGCCTGGAGTGGAGCTTTACCTGGAAACACCATATATTTT.

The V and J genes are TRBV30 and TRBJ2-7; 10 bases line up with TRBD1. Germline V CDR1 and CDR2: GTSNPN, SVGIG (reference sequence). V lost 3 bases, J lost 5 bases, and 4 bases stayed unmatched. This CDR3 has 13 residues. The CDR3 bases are TGTGCCTGGAGCCCCGGGACAGGGGACGAGCAGTACTTC. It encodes CAWSPGTGDEQYF.

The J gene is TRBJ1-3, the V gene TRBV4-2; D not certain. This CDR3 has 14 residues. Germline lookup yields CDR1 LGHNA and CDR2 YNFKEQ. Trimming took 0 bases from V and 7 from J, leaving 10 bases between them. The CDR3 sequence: CASSQDLLRNTIYF. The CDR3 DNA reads TGTGCCAGCAGCCAAGATCTCCTTCGGAACACCATATATTTT.

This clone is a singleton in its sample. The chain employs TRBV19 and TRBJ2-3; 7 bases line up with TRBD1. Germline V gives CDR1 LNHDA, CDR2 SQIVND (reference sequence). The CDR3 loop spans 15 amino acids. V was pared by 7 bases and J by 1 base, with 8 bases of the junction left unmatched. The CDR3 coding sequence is TGTGCCAGTAAAAACAGGGGTCTGGGCACAGATACGCAGTATTTT. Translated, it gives CASKNRGLGTDTQYF.

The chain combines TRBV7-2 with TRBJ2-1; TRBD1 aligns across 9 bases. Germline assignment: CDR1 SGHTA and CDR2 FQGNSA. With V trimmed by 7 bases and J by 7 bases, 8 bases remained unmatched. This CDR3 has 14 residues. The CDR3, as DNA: TGTGCCAGCAACCGGGACAGGGCGTCAAATGAGCAGTTCTTC. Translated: CASNRDRASNEQFF.

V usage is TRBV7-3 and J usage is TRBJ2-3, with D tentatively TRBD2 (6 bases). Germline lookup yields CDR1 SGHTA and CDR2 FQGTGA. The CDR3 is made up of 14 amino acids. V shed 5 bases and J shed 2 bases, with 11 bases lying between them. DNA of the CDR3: TGTGCCAGCAGCCCGGGACTTCTCACAGATACGCAGTATTTT. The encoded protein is CASSPGLLTDTQYF.

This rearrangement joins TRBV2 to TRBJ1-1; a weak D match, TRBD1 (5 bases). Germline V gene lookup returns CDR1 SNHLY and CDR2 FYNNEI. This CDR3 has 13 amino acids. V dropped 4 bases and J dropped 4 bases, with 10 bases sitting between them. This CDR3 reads CASSGGVGTEAFF. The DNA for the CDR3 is TGTGCCAGCAGTGGGGGGGTGGGCACTGAAGCTTTCTTT. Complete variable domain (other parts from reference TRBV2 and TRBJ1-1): EPEVTQTPSHQVTQMGQEVILRCVPISNHLYFYWYRQILGQKVEFLVSFYNNEISEKSEIFDDQFSVERPDGSNFTLKIRSTKLEDSAMYFCASSGGVGTEAFFGQGTRLTVV.

For the CDR3, the DNA is TGCGCCAGCAGCCAAGACCCTAGCGGGGGGGCTGGGGCCAACGTCCTGACTTTC. Its translation is CASSQDPSGGAGANVLTF. This sequence joins TRBV4-1 and TRBJ2-6; 12 nucleotides agree with TRBD2. The germline V gene encodes CDR1 MGHRA and CDR2 YSYEKL. The CDR3 is 18 amino acids. The ends lost 0 bases at V and 2 bases at J; junction bases unmatched: 2.

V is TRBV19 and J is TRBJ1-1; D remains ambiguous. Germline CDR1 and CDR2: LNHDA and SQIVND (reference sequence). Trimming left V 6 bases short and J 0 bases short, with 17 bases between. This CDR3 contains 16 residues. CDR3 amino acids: CASSFSPGVMNTEAFF. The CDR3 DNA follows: TGTGCCAGTAGCTTCAGCCCAGGCGTCATGAACACTGAAGCTTTCTTT.

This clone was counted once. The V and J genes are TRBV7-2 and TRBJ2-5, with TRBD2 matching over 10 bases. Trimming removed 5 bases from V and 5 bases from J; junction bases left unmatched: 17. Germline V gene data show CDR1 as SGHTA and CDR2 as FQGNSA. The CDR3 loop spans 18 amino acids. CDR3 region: CASSPRLDSGGAGETQYF. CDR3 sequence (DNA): TGTGCCAGCAGCCCCCGACTCGACAGCGGGGGGGCGGGGGAGACCCAGTACTTC.

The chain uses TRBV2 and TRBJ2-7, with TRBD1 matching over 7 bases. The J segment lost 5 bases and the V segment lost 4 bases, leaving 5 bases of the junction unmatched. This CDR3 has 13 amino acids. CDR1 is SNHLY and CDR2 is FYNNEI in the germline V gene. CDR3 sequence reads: CASSGQGWDEQYF. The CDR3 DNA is TGTGCCAGCAGTGGACAGGGATGGGACGAGCAGTACTTC.

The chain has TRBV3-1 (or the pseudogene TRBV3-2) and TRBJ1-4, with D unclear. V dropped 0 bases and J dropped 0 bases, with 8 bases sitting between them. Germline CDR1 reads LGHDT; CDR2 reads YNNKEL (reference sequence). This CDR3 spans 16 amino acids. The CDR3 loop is CASSQDYSATNEKLFF. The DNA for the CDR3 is TGTGCCAGCAGCCAAGACTACAGTGCAACTAATGAAAAACTGTTTTTT.

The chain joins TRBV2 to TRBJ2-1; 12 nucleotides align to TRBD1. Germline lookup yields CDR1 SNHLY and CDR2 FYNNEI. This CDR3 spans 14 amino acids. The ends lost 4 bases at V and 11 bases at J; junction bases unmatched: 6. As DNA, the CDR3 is TGTGCCAGCAGTGGGATGGGACAGGGGGCGCAGCAGTTCTTC. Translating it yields CASSGMGQGAQQFF.

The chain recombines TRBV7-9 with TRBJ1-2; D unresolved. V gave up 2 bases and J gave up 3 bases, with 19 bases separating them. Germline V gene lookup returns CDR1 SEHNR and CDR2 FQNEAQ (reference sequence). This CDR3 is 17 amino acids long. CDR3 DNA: TGTGCCAGCAGCTTATCCGGCTGGAGTGACTTGGACTATGGCTACACCTTC. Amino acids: CASSLSGWSDLDYGYTF.

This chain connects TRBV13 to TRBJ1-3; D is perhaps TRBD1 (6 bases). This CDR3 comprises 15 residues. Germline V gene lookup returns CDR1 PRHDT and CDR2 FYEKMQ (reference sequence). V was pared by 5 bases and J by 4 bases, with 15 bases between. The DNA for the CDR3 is TGTGCCAGCAGCCGCCCCGCAGGGGACGGAAACACCATATATTTT. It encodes CASSRPAGDGNTIYF.

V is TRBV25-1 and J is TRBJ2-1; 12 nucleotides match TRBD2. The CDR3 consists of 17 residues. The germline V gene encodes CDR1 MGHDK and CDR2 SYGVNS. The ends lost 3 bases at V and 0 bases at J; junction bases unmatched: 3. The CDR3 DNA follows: TGTGCCAGCAGTGAGCTGACTAGCGGGGGCTCCTACAATGAGCAGTTCTTC. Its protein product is CASSELTSGGSYNEQFF.

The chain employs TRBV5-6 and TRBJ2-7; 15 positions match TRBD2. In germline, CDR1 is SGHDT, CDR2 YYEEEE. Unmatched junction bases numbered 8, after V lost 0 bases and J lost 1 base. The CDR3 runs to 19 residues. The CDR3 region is CASSLGPGTSGGQSYEQYF. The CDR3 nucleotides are TGTGCCAGCAGCTTGGGGCCCGGGACTAGCGGGGGGCAATCCTACGAGCAGTACTTC.

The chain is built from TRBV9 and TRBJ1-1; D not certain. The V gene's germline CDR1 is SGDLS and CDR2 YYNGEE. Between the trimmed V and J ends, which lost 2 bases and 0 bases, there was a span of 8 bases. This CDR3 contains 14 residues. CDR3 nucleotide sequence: TGTGCCAGCAGCGTCTCGGGGATGAACACTGAAGCTTTCTTT. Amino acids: CASSVSGMNTEAFF. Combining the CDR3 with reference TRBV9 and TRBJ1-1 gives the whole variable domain DSGVTQTPKHLITATGQRVTLRCSPRSGDLSVYWYQQSLDQGLQFLIQYYNGEERAKGNILERFSAQQFPDLHSELNLSSLELGDSALYFCASSVSGMNTEAFFGQGTRLTVV.

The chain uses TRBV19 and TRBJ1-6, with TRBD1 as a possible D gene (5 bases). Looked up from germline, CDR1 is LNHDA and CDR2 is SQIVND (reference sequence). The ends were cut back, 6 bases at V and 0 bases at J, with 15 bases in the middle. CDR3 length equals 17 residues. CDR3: CASSPGDFFSYNSPLHF. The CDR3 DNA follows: TGTGCCAGTAGCCCTGGGGACTTCTTCTCCTATAATTCACCCCTCCACTTT.

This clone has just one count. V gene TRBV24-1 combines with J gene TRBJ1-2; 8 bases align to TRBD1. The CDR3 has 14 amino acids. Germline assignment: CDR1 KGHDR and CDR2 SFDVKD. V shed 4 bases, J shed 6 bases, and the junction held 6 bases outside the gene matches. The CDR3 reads CATSDPDRVHGYTF. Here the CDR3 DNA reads TGTGCCACCAGTGACCCGGACAGGGTGCATGGCTACACCTTC.